One sample yielded the 16 T cell receptor beta chains listed below, sequenced in a study of blood T cell repertoires in COVID-19. Sequencing used immunoSEQ multiplex PCR; TCRdb keeps in-frame clones, though not all of them. The repertoire holds approximately 500,000 clones, with roughly 88% as singletons. Sequenced input: PBMCs or T cells enriched from blood (not recorded which). These receptors originate from a woman between 35 and 50 years old who had recovered from COVID-19.

V usage is TRBV2 and J usage is TRBJ2-2, with D tentatively TRBD2 (5 bases). Trimming shortened V by 10 bases and J by 3 bases, and 21 bases separated the two germline ends. There are 16 residues in the CDR3. Germline V gene sequence: CDR1 SNHLY, CDR2 FYNNEI. The DNA of the CDR3 is TGTGCCATCCCAAGGCTACCGGGAACGGACACCGGGGAGCTGTTTTTT. Its protein is CAIPRLPGTDTGELFF.

V and J are TRBV19 and TRBJ1-6; 9 bases agree with TRBD1. CDR3 length: 16 residues. The V gene's germline CDR1 is LNHDA and CDR2 SQIVND (reference sequence). V was clipped by 7 bases and J by 7 bases; unmatched bases: 11. In nucleotides, the CDR3 is TGTGCCAGTACCCCGGGATGGGACAGGGTAAATTCACCCCTCCACTTT. It specifies CASTPGWDRVNSPLHF.

The chain recombines TRBV7-2 with TRBJ2-5; 13 positions agree with TRBD2. The junction had 8 bases not matched to a gene; V was cut back by 0 bases and J by 7 bases. This CDR3 region has 17 residues. The germline gives CDR1 SGHTA, CDR2 FQGNSA. CDR3 in amino acids: CASSLAVTSGRKRTQYF. The CDR3 region has the DNA TGTGCCAGCAGCTTAGCAGTGACTAGCGGGAGGAAAAGGACCCAGTACTTC.

This chain connects TRBV27 to TRBJ1-1; 8 bases fit TRBD1. The V gene end was trimmed by 2 bases and the J gene end by 10 bases; junction bases not matched to a gene: 9. Germline V lookup: CDR1 MNHEY, CDR2 SMNVEV (reference sequence). This CDR3 region has 14 residues. The chain's CDR3 is CASSLKPQGVVAFF. The CDR3, as DNA: TGTGCCAGCAGTTTAAAACCACAGGGGGTCGTAGCTTTCTTT.

This sequence joins TRBV20-1 and TRBJ2-1; tentatively, D is TRBD2 (5 bases). CDR1 DFQATT and CDR2 SNEGSKA come from the germline V gene (reference sequence). The length of the CDR3 is 11 residues. Trimming stripped 3 bases from V and 10 bases from J, with 10 bases between. CDR3 sequence (DNA): TGCAGTGCTAGGGAACAGCGGGAGCAGTTCTTC. This codes for CSAREQREQFF.

This clone was seen more than once but under ten times. The chain combines TRBV19 with TRBJ1-2; D is unclear. The CDR3 consists of 12 residues. Germline V CDR1 and CDR2: LNHDA, SQIVND (reference sequence). With 5 bases removed from V and 4 bases from J, the gap between germline ends came to 8 bases. The CDR3 is CASSQLLYGYTF. The CDR3 bases are TGTGCCAGTAGTCAACTTCTCTATGGCTACACCTTC.

The V and J genes are TRBV5-1 and TRBJ1-4; D possibly corresponds to TRBD1 (5 bases). The CDR3 is 13 amino acids. Trimming took 5 bases from V and 0 from J, leaving 5 bases between them. Germline V gene sequence: CDR1 SGHRS, CDR2 YFSETQ. CDR3: CASRTATNEKLFF. The CDR3 DNA follows: TGCGCCAGCAGGACAGCAACTAATGAAAAACTGTTTTTT.

The rearrangement joins TRBV7-8 to TRBJ2-3; possibly TRBD1 for D (6 bases). The germline CDR1 and CDR2 sequences are SGHVS and FQNEAQ. Trimming cost V 5 bases and J 2 bases, with 14 bases left between them. This CDR3 spans 15 amino acids. The DNA for the CDR3 is TGTGCCAGCAGCCCAGAAAGGACAGACACAGATACGCAGTATTTT. Translated, it gives CASSPERTDTDTQYF. Using reference TRBV7-8 and TRBJ2-3 for the parts outside the CDR3, the full variable domain is GAGVSQSPRYKVAKRGQDVALRCDPISGHVSLFWYQQALGQGPEFLTYFQNEAQLDKSGLPSDRFFAERPEGSVSTLKIQRTQQEDSAVYLCASSPERTDTDTQYFGPGTRLTVL.

The V gene is TRBV27, the J gene TRBJ2-1; maybe TRBD1 (5 bases). CDR3 length: 15 amino acids. Germline CDR1 is MNHEY and CDR2 is SMNVEV (reference sequence). The ends were cut back, 2 bases at V and 4 bases at J, with 12 bases in the middle. The CDR3 DNA reads TGTGCCAGCAGTTTAGAACAGGTGATGTACAATGAGCAGTTCTTC. As protein: CASSLEQVMYNEQFF.

This chain connects TRBV18 to TRBJ1-2; no clear D gene. V shed 3 bases and J shed 3 bases, with 11 bases lying between them. The germline gives CDR1 KGHSH, CDR2 LQKENI. This CDR3 region has 14 residues. The CDR3 region is CASSPTSGDYGYTF. The CDR3 DNA follows: TGTGCCAGCTCACCCACCTCCGGGGACTATGGCTACACCTTC.

The V call is TRBV10-2, the J call TRBJ2-5, with TRBD1 matching 7 bases. The CDR3 contains 14 residues. Germline loops: CDR1 WSHSY, CDR2 SAAADI. V was pared by 7 bases and J by 3 bases, with 8 bases of the junction left unmatched. The CDR3 DNA reads TGCGCCAGCAAGAATCCCGGGACAGAAGAGACCCAGTACTTC. Amino acid sequence: CASKNPGTEETQYF.

The chain recombines TRBV2 with TRBJ1-2; 7 positions match TRBD1. J lost 8 bases, V lost 5 bases, and 8 bases had no gene match. Germline V gene lookup returns CDR1 SNHLY and CDR2 FYNNEI. The CDR3 length is 13 residues. In DNA, the CDR3 is TGTGCCAGCAGTCCGGACAGGCGTGCCGGCTACACCTTC. Amino acids: CASSPDRRAGYTF.

This sequence joins TRBV7-2 and TRBJ2-1; the match to TRBD2 covers 7 bases. There are 15 residues in the CDR3. CDR1 is SGHTA and CDR2 is FQGNSA in the germline V gene. The trim removed 5 bases at V and 9 bases at J, leaving 13 bases unmatched. The CDR3 loop is CASSLTGTTSTEQFF. In DNA, the CDR3 is TGTGCCAGCAGCCTTACCGGGACTACCTCAACTGAGCAGTTCTTC.

The V gene is TRBV27, the J gene TRBJ1-1; 7 nucleotides match TRBD1. Germline V gene lookup returns CDR1 MNHEY and CDR2 SMNVEV (reference sequence). J gave up 5 bases and V 4 bases, and 10 bases lay outside the gene matches. This CDR3 has 15 residues. CDR3 residues: CASSSPTGKRTEAFF. Here the CDR3 DNA reads TGTGCCAGCAGTTCCCCGACAGGGAAAAGAACTGAAGCTTTCTTT.

This chain connects TRBV7-9 to TRBJ2-1; TRBD2 matches 12 bases. The CDR3 has 15 residues. Looked up from germline, CDR1 is SEHNR and CDR2 is FQNEAQ (reference sequence). The trim removed 5 bases at V and 7 bases at J, leaving 6 bases unmatched. The CDR3 here is CASSPQTSGSNEQFF. Written as DNA, the CDR3 is TGTGCCAGCAGCCCACAGACTAGCGGGAGTAATGAGCAGTTCTTC.

The chain joins TRBV6-4 to TRBJ2-1; a weak D match, TRBD2 (5 bases). This CDR3 spans 13 amino acids. With 2 bases removed from V and 7 bases from J, the gap between germline ends came to 9 bases. Per the germline V gene, CDR1 is MRHNA and CDR2 is SNTAGT. Here the CDR3 DNA reads TGTGCCAGCAGTGACCAGGACTTAAATGAGCAGTTCTTC. Protein: CASSDQDLNEQFF.